Listed below are T cell receptor beta chains from one sample, sequenced in a study of blood T cell repertoires in COVID-19. This table comes from immunoSEQ multiplex PCR, and its TCRdb copy is limited to in-frame clones, with some not included. The profile shows 230,000 or so clones, around 83% of them singletons. Specimen: peripheral blood. The receptors were gathered from a middle-aged man with active or convalescent COVID-19. Both conserved end residues are part of each CDR3. A D gene is named only where the DNA matches it firmly. Where a row states a size, it is once, few, many or the class of an expanded clone; other rows omit it.

abundance | j_gene | v_gene | d_gene | len | CDR3aa | CDR3nt
NA | TRBJ2-7 | TRBV7-2 | TRBD1 | 15 | CASSLESTGGWEQYF | TGTGCCAGCAGCTTAGAGTCGACAGGGGGCTGGGAGCAGTACTTC
NA | TRBJ2-2 | TRBV3-1/TRBV3-2 | TRBD2 | 16 | CASSQDRTSHTGELFF | TGTGCCAGCAGCCAAGACAGGACTAGTCACACCGGGGAGCTGTTTTTT
NA | TRBJ1-1 | TRBV4-1 | TRBD1 | 15 | CASSQSTGAVTEAFF | TGCGCCAGCAGCCAATCCACAGGGGCGGTCACTGAAGCTTTCTTT
NA | TRBJ1-2 | TRBV7-9 | TRBD1 | 15 | CASSLGQGLNYGYTF | TGTGCCAGCAGCCTCGGACAGGGGTTAAACTATGGCTACACCTTC
NA | TRBJ1-1 | TRBV6-5 | TRBD1 | 13 | CASKSRGRNRAFF | TGTGCCAGCAAGAGCAGGGGGCGGAATAGGGCTTTCTTT
NA | TRBJ1-4 | TRBV28 | NA | 15 | CASSPWTGESEKLFF | TGTGCCAGCAGTCCTTGGACGGGAGAGAGTGAAAAACTGTTTTTT
few | TRBJ1-1 | TRBV28 | NA | 14 | CASSLLASNTEAFF | TGTGCCAGCAGTTTATTAGCGTCGAACACTGAAGCTTTCTTT
NA | TRBJ1-2 | TRBV7-2 | TRBD1 | 14 | CASIQRAGGYGYTF | TGTGCCAGCATCCAGAGGGCAGGGGGGTATGGCTACACCTTC
NA | TRBJ2-3 | TRBV11-3 | TRBD2 | 16 | CASSTGLAGSTDTQYF | TGTGCCAGCAGCACCGGACTAGCGGGGAGCACAGATACGCAGTATTTT
once | TRBJ2-3 | TRBV6-4 | NA | 13 | CASSESVTDTQYF | TGTGCCAGCAGTGAATCCGTTACAGATACGCAGTATTTT
NA | TRBJ1-2 | TRBV7-2 | NA | 13 | CASSPSSSYGYTF | TGTGCCAGCAGCCCCTCGTCGAGCTATGGCTACACCTTC
NA | TRBJ1-2 | TRBV19 | NA | 11 | CARQPSYGYTF | TGTGCCAGACAGCCGTCCTATGGCTACACCTTC
NA | TRBJ2-3 | TRBV12-5 | NA | 11 | CASGFRDTQYF | TGTGCTAGTGGTTTTCGAGATACGCAGTATTTT
NA | TRBJ1-1 | TRBV7-9 | NA | 11 | CANRLGTEAFF | TGTGCCAACCGACTTGGCACTGAAGCTTTCTTT
NA | TRBJ2-5 | TRBV19 | NA | 12 | CASSRSSGTQYF | TGTGCCAGTAGCCGCTCGAGTGGGACCCAGTACTTC
NA | TRBJ2-7 | TRBV2 | TRBD1 | 16 | CASSVFPTGGVYEQYF | TGTGCCAGCAGTGTATTCCCGACAGGGGGCGTCTACGAGCAGTACTTC
NA | TRBJ2-5 | TRBV27 | NA | 16 | CASSSPGVGGSGTQYF | TGTGCCAGCAGTTCCCCGGGGGTCGGGGGATCTGGGACCCAGTACTTC
NA | TRBJ2-2 | TRBV6-6 | NA | 15 | CASHSGQTNTGELFF | TGTGCCAGCCACAGCGGCCAGACGAACACCGGGGAGCTGTTTTTT
NA | TRBJ1-1 | TRBV9 | NA | 13 | CASSTTGHTEAFF | TGTGCCAGCAGCACTACAGGGCACACTGAAGCTTTCTTT
few | TRBJ1-3 | TRBV6-1 | NA | 14 | CASSEQGWGNTIYF | TGTGCCAGCAGTGAACAGGGGTGGGGAAACACCATATATTTT
NA | TRBJ2-3 | TRBV5-8 | TRBD1 | 16 | CASSKGDRDFTDTQYF | TGTGCCAGCAGCAAAGGAGACAGGGATTTCACAGATACGCAGTATTTT
NA | TRBJ1-4 | TRBV19 | NA | 14 | CASSIGGLSEKLFF | TGTGCCAGTAGTATAGGAGGGCTTTCTGAAAAACTGTTTTTT
NA | TRBJ1-6 | TRBV2 | TRBD1 | 15 | CASSERTGGVSPLHF | TGTGCCAGCAGTGAGCGGACAGGGGGGGTTTCACCCCTCCACTTT
NA | TRBJ2-1 | TRBV19 | NA | 14 | CASSIDGLAGEQFF | TGTGCCAGTAGTATAGATGGGCTCGCGGGTGAGCAGTTCTTC
once | TRBJ1-1 | TRBV19 | NA | 15 | CASTMVGRANTEAFF | TGTGCCAGTACCATGGTTGGCAGGGCAAACACTGAAGCTTTCTTT
NA | TRBJ2-1 | TRBV5-1 | TRBD1 | 15 | CASSLVQGVHNEQFF | TGCGCCAGCAGCTTGGTTCAGGGGGTTCATAATGAGCAGTTCTTC